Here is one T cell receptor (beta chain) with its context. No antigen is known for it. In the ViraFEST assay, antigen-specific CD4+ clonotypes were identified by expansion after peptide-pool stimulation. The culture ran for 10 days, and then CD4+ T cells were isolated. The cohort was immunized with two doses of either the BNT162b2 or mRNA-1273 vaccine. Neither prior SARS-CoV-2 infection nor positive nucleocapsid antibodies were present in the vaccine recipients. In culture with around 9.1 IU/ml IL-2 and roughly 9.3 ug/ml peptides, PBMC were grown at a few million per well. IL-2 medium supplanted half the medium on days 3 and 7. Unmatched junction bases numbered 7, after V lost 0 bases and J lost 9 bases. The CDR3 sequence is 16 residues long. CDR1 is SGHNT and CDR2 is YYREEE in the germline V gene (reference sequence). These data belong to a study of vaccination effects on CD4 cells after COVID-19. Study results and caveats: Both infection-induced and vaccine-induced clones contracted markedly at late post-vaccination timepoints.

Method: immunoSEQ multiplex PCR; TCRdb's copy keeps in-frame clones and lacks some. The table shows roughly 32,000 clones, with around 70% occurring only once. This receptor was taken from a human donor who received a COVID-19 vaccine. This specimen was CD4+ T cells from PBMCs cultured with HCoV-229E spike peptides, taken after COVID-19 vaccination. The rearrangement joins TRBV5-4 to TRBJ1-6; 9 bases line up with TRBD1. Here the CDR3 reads CASSLDRGQGVSPLHF. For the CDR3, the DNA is TGTGCCAGCAGCTTGGATAGGGGACAGGGAGTTTCACCCCTCCACTTT.